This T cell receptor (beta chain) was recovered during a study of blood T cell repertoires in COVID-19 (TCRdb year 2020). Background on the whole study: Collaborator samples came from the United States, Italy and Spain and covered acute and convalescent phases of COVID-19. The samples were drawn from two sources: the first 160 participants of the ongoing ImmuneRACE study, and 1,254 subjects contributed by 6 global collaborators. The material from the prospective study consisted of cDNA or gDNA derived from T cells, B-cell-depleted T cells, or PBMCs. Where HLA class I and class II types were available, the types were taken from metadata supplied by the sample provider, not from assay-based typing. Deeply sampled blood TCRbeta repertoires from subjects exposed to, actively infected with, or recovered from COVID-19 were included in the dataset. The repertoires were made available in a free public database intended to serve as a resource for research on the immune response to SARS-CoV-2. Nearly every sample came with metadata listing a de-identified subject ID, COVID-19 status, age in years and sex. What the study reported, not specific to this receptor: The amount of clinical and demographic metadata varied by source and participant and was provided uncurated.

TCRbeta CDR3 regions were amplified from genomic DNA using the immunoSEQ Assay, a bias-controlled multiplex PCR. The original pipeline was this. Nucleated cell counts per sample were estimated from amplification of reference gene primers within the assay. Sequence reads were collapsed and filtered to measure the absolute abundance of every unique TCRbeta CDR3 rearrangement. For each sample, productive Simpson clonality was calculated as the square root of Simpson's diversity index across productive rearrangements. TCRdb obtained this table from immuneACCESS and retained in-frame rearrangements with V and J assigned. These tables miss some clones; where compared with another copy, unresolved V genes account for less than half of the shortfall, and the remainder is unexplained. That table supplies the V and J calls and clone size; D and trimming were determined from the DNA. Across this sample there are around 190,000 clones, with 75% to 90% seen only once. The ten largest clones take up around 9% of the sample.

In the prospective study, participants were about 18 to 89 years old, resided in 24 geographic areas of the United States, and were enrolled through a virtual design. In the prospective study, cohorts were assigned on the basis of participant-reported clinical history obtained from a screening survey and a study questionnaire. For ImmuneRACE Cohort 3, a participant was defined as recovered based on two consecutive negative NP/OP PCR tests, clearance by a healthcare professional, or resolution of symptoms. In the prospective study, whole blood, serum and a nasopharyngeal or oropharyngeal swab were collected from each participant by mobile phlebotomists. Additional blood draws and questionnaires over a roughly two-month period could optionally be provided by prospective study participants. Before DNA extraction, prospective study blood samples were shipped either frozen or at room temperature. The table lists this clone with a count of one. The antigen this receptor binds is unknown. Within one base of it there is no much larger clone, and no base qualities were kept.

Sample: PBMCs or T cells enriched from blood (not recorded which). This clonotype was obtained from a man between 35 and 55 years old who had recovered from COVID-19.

The nucleotide sequence reads TGCGCCAGCAGCCCAACCCAGACTGTAAACAATGAGCAGTTCTTC. Its coded protein is CASSPTQTVNNEQFF. This sequence uses TRBV5-1 and TRBJ2-1, with no confident D gene call. V lost 4 bases and J lost 5 bases; the stretch between them is 16 bases long. According to the germline V gene, CDR1 reads SGHRS and CDR2 reads YFSETQ. The CDR3 starts with the cysteine, ends with the phenylalanine, and has 15 residues. Only CDR3 DNA remains: 45 bases, in frame from the first base.